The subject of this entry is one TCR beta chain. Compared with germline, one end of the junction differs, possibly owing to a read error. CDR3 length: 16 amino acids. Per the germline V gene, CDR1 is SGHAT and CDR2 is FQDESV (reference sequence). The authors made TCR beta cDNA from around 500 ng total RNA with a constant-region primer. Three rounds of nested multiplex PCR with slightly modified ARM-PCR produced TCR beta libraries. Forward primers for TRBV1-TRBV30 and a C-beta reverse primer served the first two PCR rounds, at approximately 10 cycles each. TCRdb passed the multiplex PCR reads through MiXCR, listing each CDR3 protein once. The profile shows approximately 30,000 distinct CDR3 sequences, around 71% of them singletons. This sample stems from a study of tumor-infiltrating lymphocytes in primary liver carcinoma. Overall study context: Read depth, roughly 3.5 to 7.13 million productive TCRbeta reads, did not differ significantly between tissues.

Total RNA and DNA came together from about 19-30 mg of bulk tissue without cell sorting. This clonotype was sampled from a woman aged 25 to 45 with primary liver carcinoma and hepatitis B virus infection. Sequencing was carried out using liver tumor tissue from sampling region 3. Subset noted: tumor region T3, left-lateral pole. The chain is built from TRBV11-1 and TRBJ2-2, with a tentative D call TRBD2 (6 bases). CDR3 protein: CTSSLVGGTNIRELFF. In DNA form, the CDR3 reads TGTACCAGCAGCTTAGTGGGGGGTACGAACATCAGGGAGCTGTTTTTT.